The source of this TCR beta chain is a study of T cells expressing NK-cell markers. Study details: Eight donors were sequenced, seven testing HCMV-seropositive and one testing seronegative. Study outcomes and limitations: Each of a handful of donors carried dominant NKG2C+ clonotypes accounting for about 1.0-7.0% of CD8+ T cells.

Germline assignment: CDR1 SGDLS and CDR2 YYNGEE. This CDR3 has 12 residues. Concerning this clonotype: No antigen is known for it.

TCRdb reprocessed the 5' RACE reads; each CDR3 protein has one entry and no DNA is given. This table holds 450,000 to 600,000 distinct CDR3 sequences. This TCR was recovered from a man between 18 and 29 years old in good health. The sample taken for sequencing was blood T cells: a sorted CD56 or NKG2C T cell subset, CD4+ or CD8+ T cells, or bulk PBMC T cells (not recorded which). This chain uses TRBV9 with TRBJ1-2. This CDR3 is CASTQTRWGYTF.